These 12 T cell receptor beta chains were all obtained from the same sample, sequenced in a study of blood T cell repertoires in COVID-19. Generated by immunoSEQ multiplex PCR, the TCRdb table keeps only in-frame clones and is missing some. In the table there are over 250,000 clones, around nine tenths of which are singletons. Sequencing input: PBMCs or T cells enriched from blood (not recorded which). These receptors were collected from a woman aged 18 to 35 who had recovered from COVID-19.

The chain links TRBV28 to TRBJ2-7; D not certain. CDR3 length: 12 residues. CDR1 and CDR2 from the germline V gene are MDHEN and SYDVKM. V was clipped by 6 bases and J by 7 bases, with 13 bases between them. The CDR3 region has the DNA TGTGCCAGCAGACCCAGGTCTTGGGAGCAGTACTTC. Its protein is CASRPRSWEQYF.

V gene TRBV28 combines with J gene TRBJ1-5; 7 positions match TRBD1. Germline assignment: CDR1 MDHEN and CDR2 SYDVKM. Unmatched junction bases numbered 3, after V lost 2 bases and J lost 5 bases. The CDR3 totals 14 residues. In DNA, the CDR3 is TGTGCCAGCAGTTTAGGGACAGAACATCAGCCCCAGCATTTT. It encodes CASSLGTEHQPQHF.

The chain is built from TRBV6-5 and TRBJ1-2; D is perhaps TRBD1 (6 bases). The germline V gene encodes CDR1 MNHEY and CDR2 SVGAGI. V shed 0 bases and J shed 7 bases, with 12 bases lying between them. This CDR3 spans 14 amino acids. The CDR3 coding sequence is TGTGCCAGCAGTTACTCGACTTCAGGGGCTGGCTACACCTTC. This codes for CASSYSTSGAGYTF.

The genes are TRBV19 and TRBJ1-6, with 7 bases identical to TRBD1. Germline values: CDR1 LNHDA, CDR2 SQIVND (reference sequence). V shed 7 bases and J 9 bases; nucleotides not matched to a gene: 9. The CDR3 is 14 residues long. The CDR3 coding sequence is TGTGCCAGTAAGACAGGGAATAATGGTTCACCCCTCCACTTT. Protein sequence: CASKTGNNGSPLHF.

This chain joins TRBV15 and TRBJ1-1, with 9 positions matching TRBD1. Trimming took 5 bases from V and 1 from J; bases not matched to a gene: 11. This CDR3 comprises 17 residues. Germline loops: CDR1 LNHNV, CDR2 YYDKDF (reference sequence). The CDR3 sequence: CATSGEQGARRNTEAFF. The CDR3 DNA sequence: TGTGCCACCAGCGGGGAACAGGGGGCTAGACGGAACACTGAAGCTTTCTTT.

The sample holds a few counts of this clone. The chain joins TRBV3-1 (or the pseudogene TRBV3-2) to TRBJ1-2; 8 bases align to TRBD1. The length of the CDR3 is 15 residues. The trim removed 2 bases at V and 3 bases at J, leaving 5 bases unmatched. Germline V gives CDR1 LGHDT, CDR2 YNNKEL (reference sequence). As DNA, the CDR3 is TGTGCCAGCAGCCAATCAGGGGGCCGGTACTATGGCTACACCTTC. Amino acids: CASSQSGGRYYGYTF.

The chain uses TRBV7-2 and TRBJ2-7; a weak D match, TRBD2 (6 bases). There are 14 residues in the CDR3. The V and J ends lost 5 bases and 7 bases respectively, with 18 bases between them. CDR1 and CDR2 (germline): SGHTA, FQGNSA. The CDR3 is CASSEGTGAIEQYF. CDR3 nucleotides: TGTGCCAGCAGCGAAGGGACTGGAGCGATTGAGCAGTACTTC.

The V call is TRBV3-1 (or the pseudogene TRBV3-2), the J call TRBJ1-3, with a weak D call TRBD1 (5 bases). The ends were cut back, 0 bases at V and 1 base at J, with 7 bases in the middle. The CDR3 has 15 amino acids. Germline V gene data show CDR1 as LGHDT and CDR2 as YNNKEL (reference sequence). The CDR3 loop is CASSQDWTSGNTIYF. CDR3 DNA: TGTGCCAGCAGCCAAGACTGGACATCTGGAAACACCATATATTTT.

The gene calls are TRBV30 and TRBJ1-4; 7 bases are shared with TRBD1. This CDR3 region has 15 residues. Per germline, CDR1 GTSNPN and CDR2 SVGIG (reference sequence). V gave up 2 bases and J gave up 4 bases; unmatched junction bases: 7. In nucleotides, the CDR3 is TGTGCCTGGAGTTTCTCGGGACAGCTTAATGAAAAACTGTTTTTT. This gives the protein CAWSFSGQLNEKLFF.

J is TRBJ2-7 and V is TRBV2, with a possible D match to TRBD2 (5 bases). Germline lookup yields CDR1 SNHLY and CDR2 FYNNEI. The CDR3 consists of 16 residues. With 6 bases removed from V and 7 bases from J, the gap between germline ends came to 25 bases. The CDR3 nucleotides are TGTGCCAGCAGCGACCCCACGACTACAACCTTGGGGGAGCAGTACTTC. It specifies CASSDPTTTTLGEQYF.

This chain uses TRBV4-1 with TRBJ2-5; D is unclear. Looked up from germline, CDR1 is MGHRA and CDR2 is YSYEKL. V lost 1 base to trimming and J lost 2 bases, with 5 bases between them. This CDR3 is 13 amino acids long. CDR3 in amino acids: CASSQGLQETQYF. For the CDR3, the DNA is TGCGCCAGCAGCCAAGGACTTCAAGAGACCCAGTACTTC.

This chain joins TRBV11-3 and TRBJ2-5, with TRBD2 matching 8 bases. The V and J ends lost 5 bases and 5 bases, in that order; junction bases with no gene match: 13. Germline values: CDR1 SGHNT, CDR2 YENEEA. CDR3 length: 16 residues. CDR3 DNA: TGTGCCAGCAGCCCCCGGCGGGGGGCGAGTTATGAGACCCAGTACTTC. Translating gives CASSPRRGASYETQYF.